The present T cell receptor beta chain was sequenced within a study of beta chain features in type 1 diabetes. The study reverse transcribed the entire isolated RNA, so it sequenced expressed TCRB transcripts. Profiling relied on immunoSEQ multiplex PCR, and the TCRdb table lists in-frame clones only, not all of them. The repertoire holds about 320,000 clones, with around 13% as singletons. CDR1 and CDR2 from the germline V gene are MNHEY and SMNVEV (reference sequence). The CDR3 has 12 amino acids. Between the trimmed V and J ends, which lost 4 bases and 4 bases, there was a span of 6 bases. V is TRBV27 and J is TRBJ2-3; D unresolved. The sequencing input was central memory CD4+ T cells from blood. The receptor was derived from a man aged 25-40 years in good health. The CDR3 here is CASSSPADTQYF. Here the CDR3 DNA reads TGTGCCAGCAGTTCCCCGGCAGATACGCAGTATTTT.